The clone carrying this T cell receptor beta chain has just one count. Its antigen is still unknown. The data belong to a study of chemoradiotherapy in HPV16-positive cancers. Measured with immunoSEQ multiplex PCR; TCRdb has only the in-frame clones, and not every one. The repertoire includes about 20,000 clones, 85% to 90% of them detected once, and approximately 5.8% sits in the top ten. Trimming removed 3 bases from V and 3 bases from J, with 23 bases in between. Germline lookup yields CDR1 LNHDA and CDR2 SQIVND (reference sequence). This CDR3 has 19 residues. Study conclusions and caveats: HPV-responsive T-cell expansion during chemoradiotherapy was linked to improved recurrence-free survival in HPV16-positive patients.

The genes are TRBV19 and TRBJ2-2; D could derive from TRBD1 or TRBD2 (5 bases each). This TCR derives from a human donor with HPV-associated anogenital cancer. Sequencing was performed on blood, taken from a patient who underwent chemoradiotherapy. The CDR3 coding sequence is TGTGCCAGTAGTATGGACACATTAAAGTCGGGGATTCACACCGGGGAGCTGTTTTTT. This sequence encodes CASSMDTLKSGIHTGELFF.